A selection of T cell receptor beta chains follows, all from one sample in a study of Ad26.COV2.S vaccination and SARS-CoV-2 variants. Repertoires were generated with immunoSEQ multiplex PCR, while TCRdb's copy carries only in-frame clones and drops some. The data show 440,000 or so clones, about 89% seen once. The sequencing here drew on peripheral blood, taken in a trial of Ad26.COV2.S vaccine versus placebo. The receptors were sampled from a person between 18 and 65 years old who received the Ad26.COV2.S COVID-19 vaccine or a placebo. Both conserved end residues are part of each CDR3. Fields, in order: clone size, J gene, V gene, D gene, CDR3 protein, CDR3 DNA. D genes are given only for firm matches. Clone size is not always given. Where it is, it says once, few, many or a class for expanded clones.

.	TRBJ2-7	TRBV14	TRBD1	CASSQVGGSEQYF	TGTGCCAGCAGCCAAGTAGGGGGCAGCGAGCAGTACTTC
.	TRBJ1-6	TRBV2	.	CASSAGGRNSPLHF	TGTGCCAGCAGTGCTGGGGGTAGGAACTCACCCCTCCACTTT
.	TRBJ2-1	TRBV7-2	.	CASSLNGGAGYNEQFF	TGTGCCAGCAGCTTAAATGGGGGAGCGGGCTACAATGAGCAGTTCTTC
.	TRBJ1-3	TRBV28	.	CASSFGRHSGNTIYF	TGTGCCAGCAGTTTCGGCAGGCACTCTGGAAACACCATATATTTT
.	TRBJ2-1	TRBV24-1	TRBD2	CATSDTELAGVYNEQFF	TGTGCCACCAGTGACACTGAACTAGCGGGAGTCTACAATGAGCAGTTCTTC
.	TRBJ2-7	TRBV9	.	CASSVGLNYEQYF	TGTGCCAGCAGCGTAGGATTGAACTACGAGCAGTACTTC
.	TRBJ2-3	TRBV20-1	.	CSASATGTGFTGTQYF	TGCAGTGCTAGTGCGACCGGGACTGGCTTCACGGGTACGCAGTATTTT
.	TRBJ2-5	TRBV7-3	TRBD2	CASSPSLGGRETQYF	TGTGCCAGCAGCCCCTCCCTCGGGGGGAGAGAGACCCAGTACTTC
.	TRBJ2-4	TRBV10-3	.	CAISGRAKNIQYF	TGTGCCATCAGTGGCAGGGCCAAAAACATTCAGTACTTC
.	TRBJ1-2	TRBV5-1	.	CASSLGPTGDYGYTF	TGCGCCAGCAGCTTAGGACCGACCGGGGACTATGGCTACACCTTC
.	TRBJ2-7	TRBV28	TRBD1	CASSRQGTYEQYF	TGTGCCAGCAGTAGACAGGGGACCTACGAGCAGTACTTC
.	TRBJ2-3	TRBV5-5	.	CASSSPRDTQYF	TGTGCCAGCAGCTCCCCCCGGGATACGCAGTATTTT
once	TRBJ1-2	TRBV7-9	TRBD1	CATGGGQSYGYTF	TGTGCCACCGGTGGGGGACAGAGCTATGGCTACACCTTC
.	TRBJ2-7	TRBV5-4	TRBD1	CASSYGQGRYEQYF	TGTGCCAGCAGCTATGGACAGGGCCGCTACGAGCAGTACTTC
.	TRBJ2-3	TRBV19	.	CASSIAAQNTQYF	TGTGCCAGTAGTATCGCTGCGCAGAATACGCAGTATTTT
.	TRBJ1-3	TRBV10-2	TRBD1	CASSVQTGGANTIYF	TGCGCCAGCAGTGTTCAGACAGGGGGCGCGAACACCATATATTTT
.	TRBJ2-7	TRBV5-8	TRBD2	CASRHLAGGNEQYF	TGTGCCAGCAGACATCTAGCGGGGGGGAACGAGCAGTACTTC
.	TRBJ2-1	TRBV6-5	.	CASSVGRNEQFF	TGTGCCAGCAGCGTCGGGCGGAATGAGCAGTTCTTC
.	TRBJ1-5	TRBV19	.	CASSITVMTQPQHF	TGTGCCAGTAGTATAACGGTTATGACTCAGCCCCAGCATTTT
.	TRBJ2-7	TRBV28	.	CASSLGGWEYEQYF	TGTGCCAGCAGTTTAGGTGGGTGGGAGTACGAGCAGTACTTC
once	TRBJ2-6	TRBV18	TRBD2	CASSPITSGSWVETGANVLTF	TGTGCCAGCTCACCAATCACTAGCGGGAGTTGGGTGGAGACTGGGGCCAACGTCCTGACTTTC
.	TRBJ1-4	TRBV3-1/TRBV3-2	.	CASSRIATNEKLFF	TGTGCCAGCAGCCGCATAGCAACTAATGAAAAACTGTTTTTT
.	TRBJ1-1	TRBV6-1	.	CASSELDDTEAFF	TGTGCCAGCAGTGAATTGGACGACACTGAAGCTTTCTTT
.	TRBJ1-4	TRBV19	TRBD1	CASRRWQGAFGTNEKLFF	TGTGCCAGTAGGCGTTGGCAGGGGGCTTTCGGAACTAATGAAAAACTGTTTTTT
many	TRBJ1-4	TRBV28	.	CASSPSDEFGLFF	TGTGCCAGCAGCCCAAGTGATGAATTTGGACTGTTTTTT
.	TRBJ1-1	TRBV6-5	TRBD1	CASAPFRGTEAFF	TGTGCCAGCGCTCCATTCAGGGGGACTGAAGCTTTCTTT
once	TRBJ2-7	TRBV15	.	CATSRDGGPYEQYF	TGTGCCACCAGCAGAGATGGCGGACCCTACGAGCAGTACTTC
once	TRBJ2-7	TRBV27	TRBD2	CASSPRLAGGGEQYF	TGTGCCAGCAGTCCGCGGTTAGCGGGAGGGGGCGAGCAGTACTTC
.	TRBJ1-4	TRBV5-1	.	CASSHYSSTNEKLFF	TGCGCCAGCAGCCATTACAGTTCAACTAATGAAAAACTGTTTTTT
.	TRBJ1-6	TRBV3-1/TRBV3-2	.	CASSHLRTEGDSPLHF	TGTGCCAGCAGCCACTTGAGGACAGAGGGAGATTCACCCCTCCACTTT
.	TRBJ1-1	TRBV5-1	.	CASSSAMGAFAEAFF	TGCGCCAGCAGTTCTGCGATGGGGGCGTTTGCTGAAGCTTTCTTT
once	TRBJ2-7	TRBV28	.	CASSPQGGGGRNEQYF	TGTGCCAGCAGTCCCCAAGGGGGTGGTGGTAGGAACGAGCAGTACTTC
.	TRBJ1-4	TRBV9	.	CASSVTATNEKLFF	TGTGCCAGCAGCGTGACAGCAACTAATGAAAAACTGTTTTTT
.	TRBJ1-3	TRBV7-8	TRBD1	CASSWDLRQGPFGSGNTIYF	TGTGCCAGCAGCTGGGACCTCCGACAGGGCCCATTCGGGTCTGGAAACACCATATATTTT
.	TRBJ2-7	TRBV25-1	TRBD2	CASSESGSREQYF	TGTGCCAGCAGTGAGAGCGGGAGTCGCGAGCAGTACTTC
.	TRBJ2-3	TRBV14	TRBD1	CASSQEFGGQGTDTQYF	TGTGCCAGCAGCCAAGAATTCGGGGGACAGGGAACAGATACGCAGTATTTT
.	TRBJ2-5	TRBV7-7	TRBD1	CASSPGTGGQETQYF	TGTGCTAGCAGCCCAGGAACAGGGGGCCAAGAGACCCAGTACTTC